This T cell receptor beta chain emerged from a study of blood T cell repertoires in COVID-19. As for the study in general: The samples span acute and convalescent COVID-19 from the United States, Italy and Spain. Sample material is recorded as cDNA or gDNA derived from T cells, B-cell-depleted T cells, or PBMCs.

The CDR3 spans 12 residues. The V end was cut by 6 bases, the J end by 3 bases, with 9 bases between. The germline V gene has CDR1 MNHEY and CDR2 SVGEGT. As originally analysed: Researchers report that nucleated cell counts were estimated from reference gene primer amplification. Profiling relied on immunoSEQ multiplex PCR, and the TCRdb table lists in-frame clones only, not all of them. That table is the source of V, J and clone size, and D and trimming were worked out from the DNA. Of roughly 260,000 clones listed, around 86% are singletons. The sequencing input was peripheral blood. V usage is TRBV6-2 or TRBV6-3 and J usage is TRBJ2-7; D is unclear. The sequence derives from a man aged 40-49 years who had recovered from COVID-19. The CDR3 protein is CASSAGNYEQYF. The CDR3 DNA is TGTGCCAGCAGCGCAGGCAACTACGAGCAGTACTTC.